This T cell receptor beta chain was retrieved from a study of T cell responses to AZD1222 COVID-19 vaccine. Germline CDR1 and CDR2: SGHRS and YFSETQ. V was clipped by 4 bases and J by 2 bases, with 11 bases between them. The CDR3 is 14 amino acids. Assay: immunoSEQ multiplex PCR; the TCRdb copy retains only in-frame clones and omits some. The table lists some 150,000 clones, 90% to 95% of them singletons. The chain employs TRBV5-1 and TRBJ2-3; D is uncertain. The receptor was derived from an adult in good health. The sequenced sample was peripheral blood, obtained on day 0 of AZD1222 vaccination. CDR3 DNA sequence: TGCGCCAGCAGCCCAACCACAACCACAGATACGCAGTATTTT. Its translation is CASSPTTTTDTQYF.